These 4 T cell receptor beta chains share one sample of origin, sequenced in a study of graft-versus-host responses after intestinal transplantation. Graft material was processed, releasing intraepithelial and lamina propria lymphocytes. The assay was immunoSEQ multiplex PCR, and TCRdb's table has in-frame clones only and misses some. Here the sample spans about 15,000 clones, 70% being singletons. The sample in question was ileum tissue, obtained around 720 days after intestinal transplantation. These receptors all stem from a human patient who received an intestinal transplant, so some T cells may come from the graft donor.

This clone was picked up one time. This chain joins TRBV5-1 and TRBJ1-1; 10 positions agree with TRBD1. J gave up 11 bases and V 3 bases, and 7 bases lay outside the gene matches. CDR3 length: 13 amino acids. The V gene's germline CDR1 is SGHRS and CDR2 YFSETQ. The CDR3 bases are TGCGCCAGCAGCTCTTTCCCGGGACAGGGGGCTTTCTTT. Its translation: CASSSFPGQGAFF.

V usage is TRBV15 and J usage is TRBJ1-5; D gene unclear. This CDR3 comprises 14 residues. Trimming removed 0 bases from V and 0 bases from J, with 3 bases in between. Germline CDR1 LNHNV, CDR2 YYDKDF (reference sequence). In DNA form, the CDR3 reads TGTGCCACCAGCAGAGATCATAGCAATCAGCCCCAGCATTTT. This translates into CATSRDHSNQPQHF.

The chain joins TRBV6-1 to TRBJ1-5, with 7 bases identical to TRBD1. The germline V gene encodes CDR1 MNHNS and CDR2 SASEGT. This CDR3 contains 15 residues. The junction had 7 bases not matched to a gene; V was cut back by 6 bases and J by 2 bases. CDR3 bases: TGTGCCAGCAGGCTAACAGGGGACGGCAATCAGCCCCAGCATTTT. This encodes CASRLTGDGNQPQHF.

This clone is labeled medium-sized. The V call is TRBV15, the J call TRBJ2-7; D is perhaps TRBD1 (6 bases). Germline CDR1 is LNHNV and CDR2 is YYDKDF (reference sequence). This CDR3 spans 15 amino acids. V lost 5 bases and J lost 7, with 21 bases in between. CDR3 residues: CATSWRQVGVDEQYF. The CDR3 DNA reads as TGTGCCACCAGCTGGCGACAGGTGGGGGTGGATGAGCAGTACTTC.